Presented here are 9 T cell receptor beta chains from one specimen sequenced in a study of type 1 regulatory T cells. For these TCRs, the target antigens are not known. MiXCR, run by TCRdb on the reads, gives a single entry per CDR3 protein. The table includes tens of thousands of distinct CDR3 sequences, 62% detected once. Specimen: cultured non-Tr1 T cells, either the whole culture or a sorted T cell fraction (not recorded which). The source of these receptors is a human donor in good health.

V usage is TRBV4-1 and J usage is TRBJ2-7; 9 bases are shared with TRBD1. The CDR3 spans 15 residues. V was clipped by 3 bases and J by 6 bases; unmatched bases: 9. Per the germline V gene, CDR1 is MGHRA and CDR2 is YSYEKL. The CDR3 coding sequence is TGCGCCAGCAGCCATGCCGGACAGGGGAGTAGCGAGCAGTACTTC. Translation: CASSHAGQGSSEQYF.

DNA of the CDR3: TGTGCCAGCAGCGCCGCAAACAATGAGCAGTTCTTC. Translation: CASSAANNEQFF. The rearrangement links TRBV9 to TRBJ2-1; D is ambiguous. Deletions cut 3 bases from V and 5 bases from J, with 6 bases between. The CDR3 runs to 12 residues. CDR1 and CDR2 from the germline V gene are SGDLS and YYNGEE.

The chain has TRBV3-1 and TRBJ2-7, with D perhaps matching TRBD2 (5 bases). V was cut by 1 base and J by 6 bases, with 7 bases left in between. Germline V gene sequence: CDR1 LGHDT, CDR2 YNNKEL (reference sequence). CDR3 length equals 12 residues. CDR3 amino acids: CASSQGGLEQYF. The DNA of the CDR3 is TGTGCCAGCAGCCAAGGAGGGCTCGAGCAGTACTTC.

The table lists this clonotype with a few counts. CDR3 nucleotide sequence: TGCGCCAGCAGCCCGACAGCTTCCCACTCCTACAATGAGCAGTTCTTC. Residues: CASSPTASHSYNEQFF. V gene TRBV5-1 combines with J gene TRBJ2-1; D is perhaps TRBD1 (5 bases). Trimming left V 4 bases short and J 0 bases short, with 14 bases between. The CDR3 contains 16 residues. Germline V gene data show CDR1 as SGHRS and CDR2 as YFSETQ.

The chain carries TRBV12-3 or TRBV12-4 and TRBJ2-5, with TRBD2 identical over 13 bases. CDR3 length: 14 residues. The junction had 5 bases not matched to a gene; V was cut back by 9 bases and J by 4 bases. The CDR3 DNA reads TGTGCCAGTCAAAGACTAGCGGGAGGAGAGACCCAGTACTTC. Encoded protein: CASQRLAGGETQYF.

The chain links TRBV11-2 to TRBJ2-3; D gene ambiguous. The germline V and J ends were trimmed by 5 bases and 5 bases, with 17 bases remaining between them. Per the germline V gene, CDR1 is SGHAT and CDR2 is FQNNGV. The CDR3 is 15 amino acids. CDR3 residues: CASSIVEPPGDTQYF. The CDR3 DNA is TGTGCCAGCAGCATAGTCGAGCCTCCAGGAGATACGCAGTATTTT.

This clonotype turned up a few times. The chain recombines TRBV20-1 with TRBJ2-5; D might be TRBD1 or TRBD2, each matching 5 bases. CDR3 size: 16 residues. The germline V gene encodes CDR1 DFQATT and CDR2 SNEGSKA (reference sequence). V lost 2 bases and J lost 4, with 20 bases in between. The CDR3 protein is CSARRGRSGRGETQYF. The CDR3 DNA follows: TGCAGTGCTAGACGTGGACGGTCAGGGAGAGGAGAGACCCAGTACTTC.

Concerning this clonotype itself: This sequence may be a read error, since a much larger clone differs from it by one base. This chain connects TRBV5-1 to TRBJ1-5, with 9 positions matching TRBD1. CDR1 and CDR2 from the germline V gene are SGHRS and YFSETQ. This CDR3 spans 15 amino acids. The CDR3 DNA sequence: TGCGTCAGCAGCTTGGGGACAGGGCTGGGTCAGCCCCAGCATTTT. Its protein is CVSSLGTGLGQPQHF. The variable domain in full, with the rest retrieved from reference TRBV5-1 and TRBJ1-5, is KAGVTQTPRYLIKTRGQQVTLSCSPISGHRSVSWYQQTPGQGLQFLFEYFSETQRNKGNFPGRFSGRQFSNSRSEMNVSTLELGDSALYLCVSSLGTGLGQPQHFGDGTRLSIL.

This chain uses TRBV7-2 with TRBJ1-2; maybe TRBD1 (5 bases). V dropped 5 bases and J dropped 0 bases, with 13 bases sitting between them. Germline CDR1 is SGHTA and CDR2 is FQGNSA. The CDR3 length is 15 residues. The CDR3 sequence: CASSKYPGPNYGYTF. CDR3 bases: TGTGCCAGCAGCAAATACCCGGGGCCTAACTATGGCTACACCTTC. Looking up the rest from reference TRBV7-2 and TRBJ1-2 gives the full variable domain: GAGVSQSPSNKVTEKGKDVELRCDPISGHTALYWYRQSLGQGLEFLIYFQGNSAPDKSGLPSDRFSAERTGGSVSTLTIQRTQQEDSAVYLCASSKYPGPNYGYTFGSGTRLTVV.